This T cell receptor (beta chain) derives from a study of T cell responses to AZD1222 COVID-19 vaccine. Study results and limitations: The breadth and depth of Spike-specific TCRs increased once two AZD1222 doses had been given.

Profiled with immunoSEQ multiplex PCR; TCRdb holds only in-frame clones, not every one. Here the sample spans about 140,000 clones, 85% to 95% being singletons. A note on this clone: Antigen unknown.

This clonotype was obtained from an adult in good health. Sequences were derived from peripheral blood, sampled on day 0 of AZD1222 vaccination.

The CDR3 loop is CASSQAGPGELFF. For the CDR3, the DNA is TGTGCCAGCAGCCAAGCGGGTCCCGGGGAGCTGTTTTTT. V usage is TRBV3-1 (or the pseudogene TRBV3-2) and J usage is TRBJ2-2; D ambiguous. Germline CDR1 LGHDT, CDR2 YNNKEL (reference sequence). The V end was cut by 1 base, the J end by 6 bases, with 6 bases between. The CDR3 is made up of 13 amino acids.